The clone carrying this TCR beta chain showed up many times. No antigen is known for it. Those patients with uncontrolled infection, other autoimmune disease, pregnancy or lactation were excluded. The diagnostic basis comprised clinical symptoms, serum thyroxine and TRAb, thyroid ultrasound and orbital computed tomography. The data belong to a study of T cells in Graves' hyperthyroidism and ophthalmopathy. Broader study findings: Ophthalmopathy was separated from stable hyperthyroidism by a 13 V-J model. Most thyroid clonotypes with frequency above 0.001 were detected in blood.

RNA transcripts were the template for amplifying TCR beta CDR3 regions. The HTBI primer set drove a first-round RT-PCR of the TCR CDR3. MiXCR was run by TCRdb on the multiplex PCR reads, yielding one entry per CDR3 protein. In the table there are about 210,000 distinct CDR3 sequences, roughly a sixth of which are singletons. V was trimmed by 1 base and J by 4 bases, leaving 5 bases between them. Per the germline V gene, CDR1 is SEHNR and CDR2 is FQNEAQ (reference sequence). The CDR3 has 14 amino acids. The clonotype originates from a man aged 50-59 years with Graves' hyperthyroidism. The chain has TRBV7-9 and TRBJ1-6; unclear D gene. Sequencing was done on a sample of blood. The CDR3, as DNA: TGTGCCAGCAGCTTAGACCAATATAATTCACCCCTCCACTTT. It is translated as CASSLDQYNSPLHF.